This T cell receptor beta chain was sequenced during a study of blood T cell repertoires in COVID-19. In the original processing: Reference gene primer amplification gave estimated nucleated cell counts. TCRdb keeps only in-frame clones here, not all; method: immunoSEQ multiplex PCR. V and J calls and clone size come straight from that table; D and trimming were deduced from the DNA. Counted here are tens of thousands of clones, over 75% occurring once; the ten biggest clones make up 5.8%. This sequence was found in a man aged 50 to 59 with active COVID-19. Material: peripheral blood.

This chain's CDR3 is CASSQEGVGTDTQYF. The CDR3 region has the DNA TGCGCCAGCAGCCAAGAAGGGGTGGGGACAGATACGCAGTATTTT. V is TRBV4-3 and J is TRBJ2-3; the D gene is possibly TRBD1 (5 bases). The CDR3 is 15 amino acids. Germline assignment: CDR1 LGHNA and CDR2 YSLEER. Trimming shortened V by 0 bases and J by 3 bases, and 10 bases separated the two germline ends.